The TCR beta chain described here comes from a study of technical replicates of blood from a few donors. The CDR3 covers 14 residues. CDR1 and CDR2 (germline): MNHEY, SVGAGI. V dropped 5 bases and J dropped 9; count of bases not matched to a gene: 12. This clone occurred a few times. Sequenced by immunoSEQ multiplex PCR; TCRdb stores in-frame clones only, minus some. The sample records about 75,000 clones, around 92% being singletons. The sequence was collected from a human donor in good health. Some clones in this sample may be carry-over from other donors' samples. The V gene is TRBV6-5, the J gene TRBJ1-2, with 7 bases aligning to TRBD1. Sequenced: T cells isolated from PBMCs. This CDR3 reads CASSPSPTGLSYTF. Written as DNA, the CDR3 is TGTGCCAGCAGTCCCTCCCCGACAGGGTTGAGCTACACCTTC.